This TCR beta chain appears in the sequencing data of a study of cytomegalovirus exposure and HLA in healthy donors. Separate from the roughly 670-subject first cohort, the approximately 120-subject validation cohort was the one that the donors belonged to. The ends were cut back, 10 bases at V and 0 bases at J, with 18 bases in the middle. This CDR3 spans 15 amino acids. The germline V gene has CDR1 MNHNS and CDR2 SASEGT. Data came from immunoSEQ multiplex PCR; TCRdb stores just in-frame clones and leaves some out. The sample yields about 76,000 clones, approximately 93% seen once. The chain employs TRBV6-1 and TRBJ1-1; no definite D call. Material: PBMCs. The sequence was obtained from a man younger than 35 in good health and CMV-seropositive. CDR3 sequence reads: CAIRRSDGMNTEAFF. The CDR3, as DNA: TGTGCCATCCGGAGGTCGGACGGAATGAACACTGAAGCTTTCTTT.